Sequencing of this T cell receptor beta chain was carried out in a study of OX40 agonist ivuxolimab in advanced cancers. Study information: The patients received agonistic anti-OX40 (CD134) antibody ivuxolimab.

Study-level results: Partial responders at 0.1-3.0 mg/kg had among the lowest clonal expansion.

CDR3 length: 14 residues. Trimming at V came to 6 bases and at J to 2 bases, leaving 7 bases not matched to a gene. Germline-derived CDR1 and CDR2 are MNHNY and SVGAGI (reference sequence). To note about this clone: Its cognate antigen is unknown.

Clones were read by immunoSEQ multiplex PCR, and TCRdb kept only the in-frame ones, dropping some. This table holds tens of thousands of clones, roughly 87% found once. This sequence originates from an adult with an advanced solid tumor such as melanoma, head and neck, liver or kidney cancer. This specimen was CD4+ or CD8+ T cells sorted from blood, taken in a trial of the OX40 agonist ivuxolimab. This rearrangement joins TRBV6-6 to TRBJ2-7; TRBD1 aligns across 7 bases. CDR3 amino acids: CASRRQGPPYEQYF. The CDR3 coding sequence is TGTGCCAGCAGGCGACAGGGTCCTCCCTACGAGCAGTACTTC.